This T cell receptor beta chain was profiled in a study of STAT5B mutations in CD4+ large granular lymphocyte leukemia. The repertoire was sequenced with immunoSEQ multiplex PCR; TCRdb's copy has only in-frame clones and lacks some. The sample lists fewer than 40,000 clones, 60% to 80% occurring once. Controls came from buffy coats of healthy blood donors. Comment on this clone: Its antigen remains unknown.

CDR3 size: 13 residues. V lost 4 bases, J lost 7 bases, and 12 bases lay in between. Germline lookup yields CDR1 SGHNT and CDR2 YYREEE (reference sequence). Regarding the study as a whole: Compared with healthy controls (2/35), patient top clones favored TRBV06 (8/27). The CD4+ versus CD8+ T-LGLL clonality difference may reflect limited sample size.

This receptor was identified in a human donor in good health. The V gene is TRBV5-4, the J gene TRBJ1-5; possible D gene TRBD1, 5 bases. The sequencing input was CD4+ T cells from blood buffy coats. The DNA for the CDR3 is TGTGCCAGCAGCCCCGGGACGGACCAGCCCCAGCATTTT. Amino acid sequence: CASSPGTDQPQHF.